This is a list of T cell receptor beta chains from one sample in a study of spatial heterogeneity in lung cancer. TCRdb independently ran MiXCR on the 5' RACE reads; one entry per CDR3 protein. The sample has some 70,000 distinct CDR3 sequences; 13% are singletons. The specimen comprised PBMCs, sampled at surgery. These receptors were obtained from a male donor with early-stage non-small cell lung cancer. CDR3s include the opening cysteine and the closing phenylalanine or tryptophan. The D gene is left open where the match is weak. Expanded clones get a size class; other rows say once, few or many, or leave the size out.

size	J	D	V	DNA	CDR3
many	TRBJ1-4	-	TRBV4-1	TGCGCCAGCAGCCAAGGCCCCGGGCAGTATAATGAAAAACTGTTTTTT	CASSQGPGQYNEKLFF
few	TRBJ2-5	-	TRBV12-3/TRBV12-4	TGTGCCAGCAGTCCCTTGGGATGGGGAGAGACCCAGTACTTC	CASSPLGWGETQYF
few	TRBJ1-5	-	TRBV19	TGTGCCAGTAGTAGCGTATTGCGTCAGCCCCAGCATTTT	CASSSVLRQPQHF
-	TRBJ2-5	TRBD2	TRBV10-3	TGTGCCATCAGTACGATAGCGGGGGGGCTTGGGGAGACCCAGTACTTC	CAISTIAGGLGETQYF
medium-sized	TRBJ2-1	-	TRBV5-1	TGCGCCAGCAGCTTGGCGGGGCATGAGCAGTTCTTC	CASSLAGHEQFF
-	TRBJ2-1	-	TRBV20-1	TGCAGTGCTAAGGCCCAACCAAGCTCCTACAATGAGCAGTTCTTC	CSAKAQPSSYNEQFF
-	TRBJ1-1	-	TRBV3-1	TGTGCCAGCAGTCCCACGCTGGGGGCGAGCACTGAAGCTTTCTTT	CASSPTLGASTEAFF
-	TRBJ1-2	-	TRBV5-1	TGCGCCAGCAGCTTGGCAGGTCACGGTGAGGGCTACACCTTC	CASSLAGHGEGYTF
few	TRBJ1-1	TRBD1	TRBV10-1	TGCGCCAGCAGTGACCCTCAGGGGGGAGGGAACACTGAAGCTTTCTTT	CASSDPQGGGNTEAFF
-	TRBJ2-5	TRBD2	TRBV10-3	TGTGCCACCGTTGCTAGCGGGACGGAGACCCAGTACTTC	CATVASGTETQYF
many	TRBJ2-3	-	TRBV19	TGTGCCAGCAATAGGAGGACAGCCATTACAGATACGCAGTATTTT	CASNRRTAITDTQYF
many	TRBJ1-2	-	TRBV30	TGTGCCTGGAGTCGCTCGCTTATTCAAGTCAGCTACACCTTC	CAWSRSLIQVSYTF
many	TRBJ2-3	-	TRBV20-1	TGCAGTGCTAGAGATCCCGCGCTGCGCACAGATACGCAGTATTTT	CSARDPALRTDTQYF
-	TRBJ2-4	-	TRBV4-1	TGCGCCAGCAGCTCTGAAAACATTCAGTACTTC	CASSSENIQYF
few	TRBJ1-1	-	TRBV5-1	TGCGCCAGCAGCTTGGGCGGTACGGGCAAGGCCACTGAAGCTTTCTTT	CASSLGGTGKATEAFF
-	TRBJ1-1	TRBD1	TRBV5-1	TGCGCCAGCAGCCTGGGACAGGGCGAGAACACTGAAGCTTTCTTT	CASSLGQGENTEAFF
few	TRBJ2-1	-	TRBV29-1	TGCAGCGTTGAAAGGGACAACTACAATGAGCAGTTCTTC	CSVERDNYNEQFF
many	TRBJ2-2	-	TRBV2	TGTGCCAGCAGATACACCGGGGAGCTGTTTTTT	CASRYTGELFF
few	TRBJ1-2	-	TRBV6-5	TGTGCCAGCAGTTACGGAGGGACTTATGGCTACACCTTC	CASSYGGTYGYTF
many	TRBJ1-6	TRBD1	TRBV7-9	TGTGCCACCCAGACAGGGGGTCGGTCACCCCTCCACTTT	CATQTGGRSPLHF
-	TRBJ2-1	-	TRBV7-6	TGTGCCAGCAGCGGGGGAAGAGGCGGGCCGGGTTACAATGAGCAGTTCTTC	CASSGGRGGPGYNEQFF
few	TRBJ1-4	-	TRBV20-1	TGCAGTGCTAGAGAGGGGGCCCGAGAAAAACTGTTTTTT	CSAREGAREKLFF
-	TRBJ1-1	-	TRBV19	TGTGCCACCTCGGGAGAGGCATACACTGAAGCTTTCTTT	CATSGEAYTEAFF
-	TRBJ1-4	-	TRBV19	TGTGCCAGTAGTAGCCCCCCTGGGGGGCGTGAAAAACTGTTTTTT	CASSSPPGGREKLFF
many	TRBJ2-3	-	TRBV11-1	TGTGCCAGCAGGGCTAGTGGAAGACTCACAGATACGCAGTATTTT	CASRASGRLTDTQYF
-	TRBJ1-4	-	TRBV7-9	TGTGCCAGCAGCTTAAACAGGGACTTGGAAAAACTGTTTTTT	CASSLNRDLEKLFF
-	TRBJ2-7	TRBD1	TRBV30	TGTGCCTGGACAGGGACAGTGAGGAATGACGAGCAGTACTTC	CAWTGTVRNDEQYF
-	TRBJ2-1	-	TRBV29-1	TGCAGCGTTCGGTCCGAGAATGAGCAGTTCTTC	CSVRSENEQFF
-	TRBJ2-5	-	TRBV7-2	TGTGCCAGCAGCTTAGCCGGGCGGGGAGGTGAGACCCAGTACTTC	CASSLAGRGGETQYF
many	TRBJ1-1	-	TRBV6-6	TGTGCCAGCAGTTACGCCGAGAACACTGAAGCTTTCTTT	CASSYAENTEAFF
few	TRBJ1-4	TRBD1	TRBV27	TGTGCCAGCAGTTCCGACAGGGTATTGGGTAAACTGTTTTTT	CASSSDRVLGKLFF